This passage covers 5 T cell receptor beta chains from one sample sequenced in a study of graft-versus-host responses after intestinal transplantation. This table comes from immunoSEQ multiplex PCR, and its TCRdb copy is limited to in-frame clones, with some not included. The data hold over 80,000 clones, with roughly 88% observed a single time. This material consisted of PBMCs, taken 255 days after intestinal transplant. These receptors were obtained from a human patient who received an intestinal transplant, so some T cells may come from the graft donor.

The count of this clone is one. The chain joins TRBV4-2 to TRBJ2-2; D gene ambiguous. Trimming left V 4 bases short and J 5 bases short, with 14 bases between. The CDR3 has 15 residues. The germline gives CDR1 LGHNA, CDR2 YNFKEQ. CDR3 DNA sequence: TGTGCCAGCAGCCGAAGCGCCCCGAGTACCGGGGAGCTGTTTTTT. This encodes CASSRSAPSTGELFF.

The V gene is TRBV15, the J gene TRBJ2-7; weak D call: TRBD2 (5 bases). The CDR3 loop spans 16 amino acids. Germline CDR1 is LNHNV and CDR2 is YYDKDF (reference sequence). The V and J ends lost 4 bases and 0 bases respectively, with 16 bases between them. CDR3 in DNA: TGTGCCACCAGCAAAGACCCGCGGGCGGGCTCCTACGAGCAGTACGTC. Translating gives CATSKDPRAGSYEQYV.

The chain links TRBV10-2 to TRBJ1-1; D unclear. V was pared by 5 bases and J by 5 bases, with 24 bases between. From germline, CDR1 is WSHSY and CDR2 SAAADI. The CDR3 is made up of 17 amino acids. The CDR3 bases are TGCGCCAGCAGTCCGTCATCCGGGTTTAATGGGAGGACTGAAGCTTTCTTT. Translating gives CASSPSSGFNGRTEAFF.

The chain is built from TRBV5-6 and TRBJ1-5; D is ambiguous. This CDR3 contains 16 residues. CDR1 is SGHDT and CDR2 is YYEEEE in the germline V gene. V lost 0 bases to trimming and J lost 0 bases, with 10 bases between them. CDR3 nucleotides: TGTGCCAGCAGCTTGGAAGGACGGTATAGCAATCAGCCCCAGCATTTT. Translation: CASSLEGRYSNQPQHF.

The gene calls are TRBV10-1 and TRBJ2-2; 11 bases map to TRBD2. CDR3 length: 16 amino acids. The trim removed 6 bases at V and 4 bases at J, leaving 7 bases unmatched. CDR1 is WNHNN, CDR2 SYGVQD, per germline (reference sequence). The CDR3 DNA reads TGCGCCAGCAGCCCCGCCGGGACTAGCGGCACCGGGGAGCTGTTTTTT. Its translation: CASSPAGTSGTGELFF.